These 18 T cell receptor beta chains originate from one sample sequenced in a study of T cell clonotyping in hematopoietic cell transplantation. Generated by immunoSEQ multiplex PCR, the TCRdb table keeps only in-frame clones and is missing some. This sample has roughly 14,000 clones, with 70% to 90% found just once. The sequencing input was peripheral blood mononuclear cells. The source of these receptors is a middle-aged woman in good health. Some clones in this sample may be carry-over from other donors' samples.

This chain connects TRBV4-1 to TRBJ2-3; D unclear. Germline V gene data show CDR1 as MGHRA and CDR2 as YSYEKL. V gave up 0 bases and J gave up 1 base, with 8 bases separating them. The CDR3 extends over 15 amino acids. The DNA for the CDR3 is TGCGCCAGCAGCCAAGATTATTATGGCACAGATACGCAGTATTTT. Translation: CASSQDYYGTDTQYF.

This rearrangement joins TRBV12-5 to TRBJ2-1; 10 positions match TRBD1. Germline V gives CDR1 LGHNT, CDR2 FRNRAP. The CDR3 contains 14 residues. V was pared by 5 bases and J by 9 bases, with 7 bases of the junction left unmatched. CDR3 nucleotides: TGTGCTAGTGGTCCGGGACAGGGGTCCTCTGAGCAGTTCTTC. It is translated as CASGPGQGSSEQFF.

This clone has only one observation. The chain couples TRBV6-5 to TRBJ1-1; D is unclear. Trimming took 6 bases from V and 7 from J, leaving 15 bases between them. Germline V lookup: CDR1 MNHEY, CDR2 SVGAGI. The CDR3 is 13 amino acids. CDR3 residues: CASSPRNSLEAFF. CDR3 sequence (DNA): TGTGCCAGCAGCCCGAGAAACAGTCTTGAAGCTTTCTTT.

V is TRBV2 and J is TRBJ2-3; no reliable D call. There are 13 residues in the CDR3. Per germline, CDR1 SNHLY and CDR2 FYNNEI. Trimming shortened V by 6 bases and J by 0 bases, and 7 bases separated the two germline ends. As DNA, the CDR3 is TGTGCCAGCAGACGGTTAAGCACAGATACGCAGTATTTT. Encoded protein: CASRRLSTDTQYF.

CDR3 bases: TGCAGTGCCGTGATCTCGGTTGGAGCTTTCTTT. It encodes CSAVISVGAFF. V is TRBV20-1 and J is TRBJ1-1, with unresolved D. The germline V gene has CDR1 DFQATT and CDR2 SNEGSKA (reference sequence). The CDR3 length is 11 residues. The V end lost 6 bases, the J end lost 10 bases, and 15 bases lay between the germline ends.

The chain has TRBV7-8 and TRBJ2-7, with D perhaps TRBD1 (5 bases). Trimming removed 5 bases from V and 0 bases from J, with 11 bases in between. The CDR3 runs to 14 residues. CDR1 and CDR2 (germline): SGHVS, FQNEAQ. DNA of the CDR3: TGTGCCAGCAGCAGCCGACAGAGCTCCTACGAGCAGTACTTC. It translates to CASSSRQSSYEQYF.

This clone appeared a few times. The CDR3 sequence: CASSGGTVQETQYF. The CDR3 coding sequence is TGTGCCAGCAGCGGCGGGACAGTCCAAGAGACCCAGTACTTC. This chain connects TRBV5-4 to TRBJ2-5; weak D call: TRBD1 (7 bases). The CDR3 has 14 residues. V was pared by 4 bases and J by 1 base, with 11 bases between. The germline V gene has CDR1 SGHNT and CDR2 YYREEE (reference sequence).

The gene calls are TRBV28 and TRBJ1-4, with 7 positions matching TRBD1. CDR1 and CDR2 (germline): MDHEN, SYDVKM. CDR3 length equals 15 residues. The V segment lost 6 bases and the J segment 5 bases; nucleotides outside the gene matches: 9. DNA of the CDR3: TGTGCCAGCAGCTCTACCGGGACAGCAAATGAAAAACTGTTTTTT. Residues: CASSSTGTANEKLFF.

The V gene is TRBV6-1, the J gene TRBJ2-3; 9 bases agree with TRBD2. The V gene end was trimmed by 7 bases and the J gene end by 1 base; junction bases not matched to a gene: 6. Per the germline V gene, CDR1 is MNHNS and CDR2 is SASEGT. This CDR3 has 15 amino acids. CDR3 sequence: CASIRGGGGTDTQYF. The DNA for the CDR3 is TGTGCCAGCATCCGCGGGGGGGGAGGCACAGATACGCAGTATTTT.

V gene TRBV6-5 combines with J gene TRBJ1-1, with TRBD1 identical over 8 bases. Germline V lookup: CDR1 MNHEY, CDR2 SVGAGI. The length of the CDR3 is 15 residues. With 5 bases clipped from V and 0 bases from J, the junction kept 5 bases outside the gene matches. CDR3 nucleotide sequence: TGTGCCAGCAGTGGGCAGGGGGCGATGAACACTGAAGCTTTCTTT. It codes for CASSGQGAMNTEAFF.

The CDR3 sequence: CASSQEWQTPTGELFF. CDR3 coding DNA: TGCGCCAGCAGCCAAGAGTGGCAGACCCCCACCGGGGAGCTGTTTTTT. The chain combines TRBV4-3 with TRBJ2-2, with unresolved D. The CDR3 is 16 residues long. Germline assignment: CDR1 LGHNA and CDR2 YSLEER. V lost 0 bases and J 4 bases, leaving 12 bases between the germline ends.

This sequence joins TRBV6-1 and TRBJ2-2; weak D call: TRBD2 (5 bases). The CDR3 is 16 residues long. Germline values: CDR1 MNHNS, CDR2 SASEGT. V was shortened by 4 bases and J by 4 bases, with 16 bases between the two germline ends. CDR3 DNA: TGTGCCAGCAGTGGTGAGGGAGACGCCCTCACCGGGGAGCTGTTTTTT. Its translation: CASSGEGDALTGELFF.

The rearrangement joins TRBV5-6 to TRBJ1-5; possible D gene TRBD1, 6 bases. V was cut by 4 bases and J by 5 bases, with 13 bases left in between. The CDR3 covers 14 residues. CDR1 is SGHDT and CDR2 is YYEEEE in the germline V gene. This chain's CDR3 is CASSLRGGDQPQHF. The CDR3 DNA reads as TGTGCCAGCAGCCTGAGGGGGGGGGATCAGCCCCAGCATTTT.

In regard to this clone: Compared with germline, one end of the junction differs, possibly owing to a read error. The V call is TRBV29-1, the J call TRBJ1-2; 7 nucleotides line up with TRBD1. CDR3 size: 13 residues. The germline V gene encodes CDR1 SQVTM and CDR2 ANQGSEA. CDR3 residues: CSVEGQAGVGYTF. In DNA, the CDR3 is TGCAGCGTCGAAGGACAGGCGGGAGTTGGCTACACCTTC. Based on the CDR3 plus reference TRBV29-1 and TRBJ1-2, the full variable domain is SAVISQKPSRDICQRGTSLTIQCQVDSQVTMMFWYRQQPGQSLTLIATANQGSEATYESGFVIDKFPISRPNLTFSTLTVSNMSPEDSSIYLCSVEGQAGVGYTFGSGTRLTVV.

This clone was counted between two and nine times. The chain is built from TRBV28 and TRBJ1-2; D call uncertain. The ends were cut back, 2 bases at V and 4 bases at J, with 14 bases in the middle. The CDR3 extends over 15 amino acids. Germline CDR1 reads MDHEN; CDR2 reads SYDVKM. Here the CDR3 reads CASSLMRGWAYGYTF. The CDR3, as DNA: TGTGCCAGCAGTTTAATGCGGGGTTGGGCCTATGGCTACACCTTC.

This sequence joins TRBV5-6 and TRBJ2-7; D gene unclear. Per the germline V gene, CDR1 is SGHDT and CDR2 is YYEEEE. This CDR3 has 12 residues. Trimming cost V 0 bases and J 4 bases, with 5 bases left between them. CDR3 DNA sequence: TGTGCCAGCAGCTTGGCCCTTTACGAGCAGTACTTC. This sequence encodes CASSLALYEQYF.

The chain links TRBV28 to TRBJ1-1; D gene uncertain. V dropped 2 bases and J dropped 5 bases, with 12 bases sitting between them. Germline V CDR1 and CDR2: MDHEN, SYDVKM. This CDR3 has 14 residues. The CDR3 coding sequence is TGTGCCAGCAGTTTACTCGGGTTGGGGACTGAAGCTTTCTTT. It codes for CASSLLGLGTEAFF.

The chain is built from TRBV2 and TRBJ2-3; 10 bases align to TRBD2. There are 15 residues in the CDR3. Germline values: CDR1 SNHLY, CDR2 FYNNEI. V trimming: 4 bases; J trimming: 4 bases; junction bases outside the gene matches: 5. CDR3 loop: CASSGGLARADTQYF. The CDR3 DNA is TGTGCCAGCAGTGGGGGACTAGCGAGGGCAGATACGCAGTATTTT.